This entry features one TCR beta chain sequence. Its antigen is not identified. The sample comes from a study of shared clonotypes between healthy human individuals. Regarding the study as a whole: The study's rarefaction showed incomplete sorted-subset sequencing despite large depth.

The genomic DNA of each subset was split evenly across several immunoSEQ plates. The table came from immunoSEQ multiplex PCR; TCRdb's copy has only in-frame clones and leaves some out. Of approximately 1,500,000 clones listed, 98% were seen once; the top ten hold roughly 0.42%. J was trimmed by 7 bases and V by 5 bases; bases with no gene match: 24. The germline gives CDR1 SEHNR, CDR2 FQNEAQ (reference sequence). There are 19 residues in the CDR3. This sequence originates from a man under 40 in good health. Sequences were obtained from naive CD4+ T cells sorted from blood. Subset specified: CD45RA+ positively selected. The chain employs TRBV7-9 and TRBJ2-7; TRBD1 matches at 9 bases. The CDR3 is CASSNRDRDSGRAGGEQYF. For the CDR3, the DNA is TGTGCCAGCAGCAACCGGGACAGGGACAGTGGGAGGGCCGGAGGAGAGCAGTACTTC.